This T cell receptor beta chain comes out of a study of T cell responses to AZD1222 COVID-19 vaccine. Study-level findings and limits: Females outnumbered males among donors, who were mostly white British; clonal diversity was possibly underestimated.

This CDR3 spans 15 amino acids. Deletions cut 4 bases from V and 7 bases from J, with 16 bases between. Germline assignment: CDR1 SEHNR and CDR2 FQNEAQ (reference sequence). Note on this clone: What it binds is unknown.

Libraries were prepared by immunoSEQ multiplex PCR; TCRdb keeps only in-frame clonotypes and omits some of them. Here the sample spans approximately 110,000 clones, approximately 85% being singletons. V is TRBV7-9 and J is TRBJ2-2, with D tentatively TRBD1 (6 bases). Sequenced here: peripheral blood, sampled on day 0 of AZD1222 vaccination. The TCR was taken from an adult in good health. The chain's CDR3 is CASSYQGPVGGELFF. In DNA, the CDR3 is TGTGCCAGCAGCTATCAGGGGCCCGTGGGCGGGGAGCTGTTTTTT.